Detailed here is one TCR beta chain. Its antigen remains unidentified. The sample holds no much larger clone one base away, and base qualities are not on file. Mismatch repair deficiency in every enrolled patient was established by polymerase chain reaction or immunohistochemistry. TCR sequencing was carried out for three patients who responded to pembrolizumab therapy. The phase II trial prospectively tested pembrolizumab PD-1 blockade in advanced mismatch repair-deficient cancers regardless of tissue of origin. Peripheral blood T cell samples were serially collected before and at multiple times after PD-1 blockade was started. Blood sampling time points were reported as weeks after the first dose of pembrolizumab. This sample was taken from a study of PD-1 blockade in mismatch repair-deficient tumors listed by TCRdb under 2017. With regard to the full study: The trial enrolled 85 to 100 consecutive patients with about a dozen mismatch repair-deficient cancer types between 2013 and September 2016, all previously treated and progressing. Tumor-associated T cell clones in the peripheral blood of patients responding to PD-1 blockade were tracked using deep sequencing of TCR CDR3 regions. Summary of the overall study and its limitations: Tumor-resident clones, often undetectable in blood before treatment, expanded rapidly after pembrolizumab and then contracted, generally before radiologic responses.

The library was prepared using the immunoSEQ multiplex PCR assay. Sourced from immuneACCESS, this table was stored by TCRdb with only in-frame sequences that have V and J called. A share of the clones is absent; for the studies checked, an unresolved V gene accounts for under half, and the remainder has no known explanation. This sample holds more than 90,000 clones; more than 60% were observed only once. Of the sample, about 4.5% falls within the top ten clones. This specimen consisted of peripheral blood, obtained around 60 weeks after starting pembrolizumab. The sequence derives from an adult with mismatch repair-deficient cancer.

CDR3 loop: CASGWSGANVLTF. The sequenced DNA: TGTGCCAGCGGGTGGTCTGGGGCCAACGTCCTGACTTTC. Here the chain combines TRBV7-3 and TRBJ2-6, with no confident D gene call. The germline V gene sets CDR1 to SGHTA and CDR2 to FQGTGA. V was cut back by 8 bases and J by 1 base, leaving a gap of 6 bases between them. Inclusive of the bounding cysteine and phenylalanine, the CDR3 is 13 residues long. Solely the CDR3 DNA is kept, with 39 bases framed from the first base.